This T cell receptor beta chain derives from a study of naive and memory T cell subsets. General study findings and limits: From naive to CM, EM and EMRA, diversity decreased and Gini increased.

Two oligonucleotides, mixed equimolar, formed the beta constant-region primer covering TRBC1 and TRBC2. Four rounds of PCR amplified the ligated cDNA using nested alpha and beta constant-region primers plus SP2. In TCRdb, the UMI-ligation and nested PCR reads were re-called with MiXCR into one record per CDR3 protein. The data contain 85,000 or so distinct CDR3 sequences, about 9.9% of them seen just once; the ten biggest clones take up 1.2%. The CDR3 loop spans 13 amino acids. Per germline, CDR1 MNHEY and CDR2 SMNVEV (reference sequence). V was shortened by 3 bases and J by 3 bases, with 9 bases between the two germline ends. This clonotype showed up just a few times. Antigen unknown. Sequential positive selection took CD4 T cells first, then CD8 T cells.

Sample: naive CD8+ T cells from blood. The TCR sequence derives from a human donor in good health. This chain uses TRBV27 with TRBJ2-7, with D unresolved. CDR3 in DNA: TGTGCCAGCAGTTTTGAGAACGGCTACGAGCAGTACTTC. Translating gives CASSFENGYEQYF.